This record looks at one TCR beta chain sequence and its context. This table comes from immunoSEQ multiplex PCR, and its TCRdb copy is limited to in-frame clones, with some not included. Among 250,000 to 300,000 clones listed, around 90% were seen once. Participants came from roughly 23 US areas, aged about 18 to 100 years. Participants' own reports of clinical history determined their cohort assignment. The sample is drawn from a study of blood T cell repertoires in COVID-19. Across the study: For recovered donors of Cohort 3, there were two negative PCRs, clearance, or symptom resolution.

The CDR3 runs to 19 residues. J lost 2 bases, V lost 4 bases, and 11 bases had no gene match. Per the germline V gene, CDR1 is KGHDR and CDR2 is SFDVKD. This sequence was found in an older woman in a cohort exposed to, infected with or recovered from COVID-19 (not recorded which). The rearrangement joins TRBV24-1 to TRBJ2-1; 12 bases are a match to TRBD1. Sequencing was done on a sample of PBMCs or T cells enriched from blood (not recorded which). Here the CDR3 DNA reads TGTGCCACCAGTGAGATTCCGGGACAGGGGGCGACCACCTACAATGAGCAGTTCTTC. Its protein product is CATSEIPGQGATTYNEQFF.